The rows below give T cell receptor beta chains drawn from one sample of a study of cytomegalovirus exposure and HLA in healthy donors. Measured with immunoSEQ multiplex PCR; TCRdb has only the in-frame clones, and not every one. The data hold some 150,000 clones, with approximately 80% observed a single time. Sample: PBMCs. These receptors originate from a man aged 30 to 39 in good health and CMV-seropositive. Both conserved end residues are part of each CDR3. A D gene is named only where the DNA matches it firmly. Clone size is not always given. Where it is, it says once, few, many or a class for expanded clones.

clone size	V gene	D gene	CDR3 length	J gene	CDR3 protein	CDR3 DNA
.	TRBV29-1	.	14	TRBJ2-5	CSVDEGRGMETQYF	TGCAGCGTTGATGAGGGCAGGGGCATGGAGACCCAGTACTTC
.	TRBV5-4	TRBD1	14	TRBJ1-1	CASSTWTQGTEAFF	TGTGCCAGCAGCACCTGGACACAGGGGACTGAAGCTTTCTTT
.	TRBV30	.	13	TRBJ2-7	CAWSGEDYYEQYF	TGTGCCTGGAGTGGGGAGGATTACTACGAGCAGTACTTC
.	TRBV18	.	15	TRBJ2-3	CASSLRAGPADTQYF	TGTGCCAGCTCACTTCGTGCGGGGCCCGCAGATACGCAGTATTTT
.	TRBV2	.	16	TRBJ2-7	CASSVRRQGNPNEQYF	TGTGCCAGCAGTGTTCGGCGGCAGGGGAATCCCAACGAGCAGTACTTC
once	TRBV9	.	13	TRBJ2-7	CASSGGDGYEQYF	TGTGCCAGCAGCGGGGGGGACGGCTACGAGCAGTACTTC
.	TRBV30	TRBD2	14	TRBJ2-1	CAWTASGYYNEQFF	TGTGCCTGGACAGCTAGCGGATATTACAATGAGCAGTTCTTC
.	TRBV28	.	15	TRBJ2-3	CASSTGTPAGDTQYF	TGTGCCAGCAGTACCGGGACACCCGCCGGAGATACGCAGTATTTT
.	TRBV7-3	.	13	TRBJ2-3	CASSPSATDTQYF	TGTGCCAGCAGCCCTAGCGCGACAGATACGCAGTATTTT
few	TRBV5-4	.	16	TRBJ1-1	CASSFSQAILNTEAFF	TGTGCCAGCAGCTTTTCCCAGGCCATCCTGAACACTGAAGCTTTCTTT
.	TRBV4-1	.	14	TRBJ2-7	CASSLRDGNYEQYF	TGCGCCAGCAGCCTCCGAGACGGGAACTACGAGCAGTACTTC
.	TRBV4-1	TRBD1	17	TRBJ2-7	CASSQEGMDRGTYEQYF	TGCGCCAGCAGCCAAGAAGGTATGGACAGGGGAACCTACGAGCAGTACTTC
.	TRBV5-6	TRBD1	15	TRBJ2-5	CASSDGQVDEETQYF	TGTGCCAGCAGTGATGGACAGGTGGACGAGGAGACCCAGTACTTC
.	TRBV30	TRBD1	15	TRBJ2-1	CAWSPGQGDYNEQFF	TGTGCCTGGAGTCCGGGACAGGGGGACTACAATGAGCAGTTCTTC
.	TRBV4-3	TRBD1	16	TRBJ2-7	CASSLLIQGATYEQYF	TGCGCCAGCAGCTTACTAATCCAGGGGGCGACCTACGAGCAGTACTTC
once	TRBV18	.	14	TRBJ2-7	CASSPGRESYEQYF	TGTGCCAGCTCACCCGGACGGGAATCCTACGAGCAGTACTTC
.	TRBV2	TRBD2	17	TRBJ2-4	CASSPGLAGGAKNIQYF	TGTGCCAGCAGTCCCGGACTAGCGGGGGGAGCCAAAAACATTCAGTACTTC
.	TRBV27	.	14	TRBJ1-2	CASSLGRGSYGYTF	TGTGCCAGCAGTTTAGGGCGGGGGAGCTATGGCTACACCTTC
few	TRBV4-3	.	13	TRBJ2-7	CASSPGLIYEQYF	TGCGCCAGCAGCCCGGGACTGATCTACGAGCAGTACTTC
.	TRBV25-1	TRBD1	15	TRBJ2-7	CASSVRTGATYEQYF	TGTGCCAGCAGTGTACGGACAGGGGCAACCTACGAGCAGTACTTC
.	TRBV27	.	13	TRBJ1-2	CASGWTGNYGYTF	TGTGCCAGCGGGTGGACGGGAAACTATGGCTACACCTTC
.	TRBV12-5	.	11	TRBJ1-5	CASGYGGAQHF	TGTGCTAGTGGCTACGGAGGGGCCCAGCATTTT
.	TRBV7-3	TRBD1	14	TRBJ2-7	CASSLYGTGYEQYF	TGTGCCAGCAGCTTATACGGGACAGGCTACGAGCAGTACTTC
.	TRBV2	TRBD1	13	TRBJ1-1	CASRGQGVTEAFF	TGTGCCAGCAGGGGACAGGGGGTCACTGAAGCTTTCTTT
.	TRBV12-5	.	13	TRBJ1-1	CASGGGMNTEAFF	TGTGCTAGTGGGGGCGGGATGAACACTGAAGCTTTCTTT
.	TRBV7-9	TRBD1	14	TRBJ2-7	CASSSAGGSYEQYF	TGTGCCAGCAGCTCCGCAGGGGGCTCCTACGAGCAGTACTTC
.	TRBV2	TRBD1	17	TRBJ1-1	CASSEGPWTGRNTEAFF	TGTGCCAGCAGTGAAGGGCCGTGGACAGGGCGTAACACTGAAGCTTTCTTT
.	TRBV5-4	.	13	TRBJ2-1	CASSSGKYNEQFF	TGTGCCAGCAGCTCCGGGAAGTATAATGAGCAGTTCTTC
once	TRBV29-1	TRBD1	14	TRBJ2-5	CSVPDSGTGWEQYF	TGCAGCGTCCCCGACTCTGGGACAGGGTGGGAGCAGTACTTC
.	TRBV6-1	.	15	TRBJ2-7	CAGAREAATGYEQYF	TGTGCCGGAGCAAGGGAGGCCGCCACCGGATACGAGCAGTACTTC
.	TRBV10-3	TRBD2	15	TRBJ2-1	CAISARAGDYNEQFF	TGTGCCATCAGTGCACGAGCGGGGGACTACAATGAGCAGTTCTTC
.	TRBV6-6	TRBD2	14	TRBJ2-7	CASSRGGANHEQYF	TGTGCCAGCAGCCGCGGGGGGGCCAACCACGAGCAGTACTTC
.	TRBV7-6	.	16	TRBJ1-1	CASSLTYRSQNTEAFF	TGTGCCAGCAGCCTCACGTACAGGTCTCAGAACACTGAAGCTTTCTTT
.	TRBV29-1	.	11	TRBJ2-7	CSSRTAYEQYF	TGCAGCTCACGGACAGCCTACGAGCAGTACTTC
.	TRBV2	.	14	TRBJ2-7	CASSSTESSYEQYF	TGTGCCAGCTCTTCGACAGAAAGCTCCTACGAGCAGTACTTC
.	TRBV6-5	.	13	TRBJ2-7	CASMPGPSSEQYF	TGTGCCAGCATGCCAGGGCCTTCTAGTGAGCAGTACTTC
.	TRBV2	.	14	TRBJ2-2	CASRSGQNTGELFF	TGTGCCAGCCGGTCCGGACAGAACACCGGGGAGCTGTTTTTT
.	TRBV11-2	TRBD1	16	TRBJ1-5	CASSGIGQEGPQPQHF	TGTGCCAGCAGCGGTATAGGACAGGAAGGTCCCCAGCCCCAGCATTTT
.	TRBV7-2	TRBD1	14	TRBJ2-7	CASRRDRASYEQYF	TGTGCCAGCAGACGGGACAGAGCCTCCTACGAGCAGTACTTC
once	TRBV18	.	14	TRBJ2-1	CASSPPLLVNEQFF	TGTGCCAGCTCACCACCACTCTTGGTGAATGAGCAGTTCTTC
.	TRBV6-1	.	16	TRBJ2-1	CASSVKEIRSYNEQFF	TGTGCCAGCAGTGTAAAGGAGATTCGCTCCTACAATGAGCAGTTCTTC
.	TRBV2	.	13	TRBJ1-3	CASGVGLGNTIYF	TGTGCCAGCGGTGTGGGGCTCGGAAACACCATATATTTT